This T cell receptor beta chain was observed in a study of blood T cells in healthy people across ages (dated by TCRdb to 2013 to 2016). For the wider study: In model experiments, template switching captured about one uniquely barcoded TCR beta cDNA molecule for every two T cells. The study measured age-related changes in TCR beta repertoire diversity using deep sequencing normalized with unique cDNA molecular identifiers. Donors were grouped into four age groups: young (average 16 years), middle-aged (roughly 38), aged (around 66) and long-lived (less than 85). To avoid experimental bias, donors of different ages were distributed randomly across sequencing lanes. Using the same blood draw, the study looked at two additional independent replicas of 1 million unique cDNA reads for two donors, one aged 18 to 30 and the other aged 80 or older. The paper as a whole reports these results and caveats: Compared with the aged group, the long-lived group had more naive CD4+ T cells, fewer expanded clones and increased TCR diversity, suggesting age selection. Conclusive comparison of naive and antigen-experienced compartments was prevented by the profiling of bulk unsorted PBMCs. Observed TCR beta diversity per million T cells fell roughly linearly with age, and a significant reduction was already apparent by age around 39. A strong correlation was found between observed TCR beta diversity and the percentage of naive T cells measured by flow cytometry. Donor CMV infection status was unknown, potentially confounding age-related changes in expanded clonotypes. Estimates of total diversity based on one million sequenced T cells were regarded as lower bounds and as underestimates.

Trimming costs V 7 bases and J 5 bases, and their ends lie 20 bases apart. Including the terminal cysteine and phenylalanine, the CDR3 comprises 15 residues. CDR3 DNA is the only sequence kept; it has 45 bases, read in frame from the first base. CDR1 and CDR2 were assigned from the germline V gene as SGHTA and FQGNSA. Library method: 5' RACE. Sequencing was carried out with an Illumina HiSeq 2500. A second about 7 to 11 cycle PCR used a sample-barcoded 5' primer and a J-beta primer mix. A unique molecular identifier was introduced onto each TCR beta cDNA molecule by a template-switch 5' adaptor carrying 12 random nucleotides. At least 2.5 million CDR3-containing paired-end reads were obtained from each sample. All of the RNA was converted into first-strand cDNA using the Mint cDNA synthesis kit, with a TRBC-specific oligonucleotide serving as the primer. Following uracil-DNA glycosylase treatment, a first 18-cycle PCR with universal primers M1SS and BC2_uni_R was performed on all cDNA. On the study's bioinformatics: Each sample was normalized by randomly selecting 1 million high-quality reads, each carrying a distinct molecular identifier. Reads with shared molecular identifiers were discarded instead of being binned into consensus sequences. CDR3 identification, clonotype clustering and error correction used MiTCR with a Q25 quality threshold and the strictest error-elimination algorithm. A nonparametric unseen species model with Euler transformation was used to estimate a lower bound on total TCR beta diversity. Clones were called with MiXCR by TCRdb after fastp trimmed the public reads at Q25, and only in-frame beta chains were retained. Entries that share a CDR3 protein sequence are merged under the most common genes and DNA. The V and J calls were determined by TCRdb, not by the authors. In all, the sample holds roughly 1.4 million distinct CDR3 sequences, and around 59% of those were seen once. The biggest ten clones account for 6.5% to 8% of the sample.

Systemically healthy Caucasian individuals from Russia, 35 to 50 in total and aged 6 to 90 years, were included as donors. Ten milliliters of peripheral blood were drawn from each donor into EDTA-treated Vacutainer tubes. PBMCs were isolated by Ficoll-Paque density-gradient centrifugation, with at least 7 million obtained per sample. Total RNA, at least 5 micrograms per sample, was extracted from PBMCs with Trizol reagent. Naive CD45RAhigh/CD27high T cell percentages were measured by flow cytometry on a PBMC aliquot from every donor. With respect to this clonotype: Its recognized antigen is unknown. No much larger clonotype is one base removed from it; base qualities were not supplied.

This clonotype was sampled from a man younger than 35 in good health. The rearranged segments are TRBV7-2 and TRBJ2-5; the D region possibly corresponds to TRBD1 (5 bases align). The sample comprised blood. In nucleotides, the sequence is TGTGCCAGCACCCAACCGGGCAGGGTGATGGAGACCCAGTACTTC. This translates into CASTQPGRVMETQYF.